These T cell receptor beta chains were read from a single sample in a study of glioma-infiltrating T cells after dendritic cell vaccination. Some clones are missing from TCRdb's copy, which holds only in-frame ones; the method was immunoSEQ multiplex PCR. The sample gives about 65,000 clones, roughly 86% of which show up once; under 14% is in the top ten. The specimen comprised blood, sampled after dendritic cell vaccination. These receptors came from a human donor with glioblastoma. Each CDR3 is given with its conserved first and last residue. The D gene is left open where the match is weak. Some rows mark clone size as missing; the rest say once, few, many or name a class of expanded clone.

CDR3 protein	CDR3 DNA	CDR3 length	clone size	D gene	J gene	V gene
CASSLRDRSSYEQYF	TGTGCCAGCAGCTTAAGAGACAGGAGCTCCTACGAGCAGTACTTC	15	NA	NA	TRBJ2-7	TRBV7-9
CASSGLAGTDTQYF	TGTGCCAGTAGTGGACTAGCGGGCACAGATACGCAGTATTTT	14	NA	TRBD2	TRBJ2-3	TRBV19
CASSQRGRNTEAFF	TGTGCCAGCAGCCAAAGGGGCCGGAACACTGAAGCTTTCTTT	14	NA	NA	TRBJ1-1	TRBV6-6
CASSRGQGYEQYF	TGTGCCAGCAGCCGAGGACAGGGCTACGAGCAGTACTTC	13	NA	TRBD1	TRBJ2-7	TRBV14
CATTDRGAGNTIYF	TGTGCCACCACAGACCGGGGAGCGGGAAACACCATATATTTT	14	NA	NA	TRBJ1-3	TRBV5-6
CASTPFRQGLPSGANVLTF	TGTGCCAGTACCCCATTTAGACAGGGGTTACCCTCTGGGGCCAACGTCCTGACTTTC	19	once	TRBD1	TRBJ2-6	TRBV19
CASNVLAATTDTQYF	TGTGCCAGCAACGTACTAGCGGCGACCACAGATACGCAGTATTTT	15	NA	TRBD2	TRBJ2-3	TRBV6-1
CASSAAGARTDTQYF	TGTGCCAGTAGTGCAGCGGGGGCTCGCACAGATACGCAGTATTTT	15	once	TRBD2	TRBJ2-3	TRBV19
CASSVDREETQYF	TGTGCCAGCAGCGTAGACAGGGAAGAGACCCAGTACTTC	13	NA	NA	TRBJ2-5	TRBV9
CASGPRGGTEAFF	TGTGCTAGTGGCCCAAGGGGGGGCACTGAAGCTTTCTTT	13	NA	NA	TRBJ1-1	TRBV12-5
CASSGGGSYNEQFF	TGCGCCAGCAGTGGGGGGGGCTCCTACAATGAGCAGTTCTTC	14	NA	TRBD2	TRBJ2-1	TRBV10-1
CASSEGRTSRLVYF	TGTGCCAGCAGTGAAGGGAGGACTAGCCGACTGGTGTACTTC	14	few	TRBD2	TRBJ2-7	TRBV6-1
CASSLYRTNEKLFF	TGTGCCAGCAGTTTATATCGAACTAATGAAAAACTGTTTTTT	14	NA	NA	TRBJ1-4	TRBV27
CASSVAPTGWNTDTQYF	TGTGCCAGCAGCGTAGCCCCGACAGGGTGGAACACAGATACGCAGTATTTT	17	NA	TRBD1	TRBJ2-3	TRBV9
CASSSNFRDRGNEQFF	TGCGCCAGCAGCTCCAATTTCCGGGACAGGGGCAATGAGCAGTTCTTC	16	once	TRBD1	TRBJ2-1	TRBV5-1
CASSLSPFGGQPQHF	TGTGCCAGCAGCTTAAGCCCCTTCGGGGGTCAGCCCCAGCATTTT	15	NA	NA	TRBJ1-5	TRBV7-2
CASSLRGDRTEAFF	TGTGCCAGCAGCCTCAGGGGGGATCGCACTGAAGCTTTCTTT	14	NA	TRBD1	TRBJ1-1	TRBV5-8
CASSVVSGSSYEQYF	TGTGCCAGCAGTGTCGTGAGCGGGAGCTCCTACGAGCAGTACTTC	15	NA	TRBD2	TRBJ2-7	TRBV2
CASSVRREETQYF	TGTGCCAGCAGTGTAAGGAGAGAAGAGACCCAGTACTTC	13	NA	NA	TRBJ2-5	TRBV2
CASSYSTGSSLYEQYF	TGTGCCAGCAGTTACTCCACAGGGTCGAGTCTCTACGAGCAGTACTTC	16	few	NA	TRBJ2-7	TRBV6-6